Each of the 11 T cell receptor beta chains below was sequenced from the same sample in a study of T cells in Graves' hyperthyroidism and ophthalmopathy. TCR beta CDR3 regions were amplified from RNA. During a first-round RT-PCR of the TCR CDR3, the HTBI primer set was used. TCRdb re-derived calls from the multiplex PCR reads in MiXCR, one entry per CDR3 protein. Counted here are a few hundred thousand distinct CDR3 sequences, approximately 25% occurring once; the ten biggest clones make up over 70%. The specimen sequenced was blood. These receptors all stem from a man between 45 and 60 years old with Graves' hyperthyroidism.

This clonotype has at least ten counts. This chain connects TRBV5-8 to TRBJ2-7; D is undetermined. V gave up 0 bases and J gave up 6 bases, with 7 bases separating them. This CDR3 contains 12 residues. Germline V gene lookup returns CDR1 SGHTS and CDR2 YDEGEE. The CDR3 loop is CASSLAGFEQYF. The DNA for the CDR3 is TGTGCCAGCAGCTTGGCAGGATTCGAGCAGTACTTC.

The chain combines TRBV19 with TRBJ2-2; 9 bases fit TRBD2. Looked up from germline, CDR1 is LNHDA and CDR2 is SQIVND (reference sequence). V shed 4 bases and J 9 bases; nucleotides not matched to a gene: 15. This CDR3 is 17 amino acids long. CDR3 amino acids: CASSKGLAGRARRELFF. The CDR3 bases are TGTGCCAGTAGTAAAGGCCTAGCGGGAAGGGCCCGCCGGGAGCTGTTTTTT.

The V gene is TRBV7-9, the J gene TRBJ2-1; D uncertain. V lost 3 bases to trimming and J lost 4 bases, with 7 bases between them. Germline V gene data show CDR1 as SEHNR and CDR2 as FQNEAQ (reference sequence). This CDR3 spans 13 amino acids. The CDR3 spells CASSFTEYNEQFF. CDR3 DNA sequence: TGTGCCAGCAGCTTTACGGAGTACAATGAGCAGTTCTTC.

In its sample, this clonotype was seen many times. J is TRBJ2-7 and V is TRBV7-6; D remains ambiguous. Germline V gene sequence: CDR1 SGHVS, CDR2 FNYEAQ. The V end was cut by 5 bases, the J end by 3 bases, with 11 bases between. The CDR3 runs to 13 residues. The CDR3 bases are TGTGCCAGCAGCCGATCTCAAGGCTACGAGCAGTACTTC. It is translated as CASSRSQGYEQYF.

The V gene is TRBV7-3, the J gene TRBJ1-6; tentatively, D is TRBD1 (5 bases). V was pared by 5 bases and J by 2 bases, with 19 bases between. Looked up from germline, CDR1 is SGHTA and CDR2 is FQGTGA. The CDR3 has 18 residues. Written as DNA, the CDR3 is TGTGCCAGCAGCCCAACTGCGACGACAGAGACCTATAATTCACCCCTCCACTTT. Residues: CASSPTATTETYNSPLHF.

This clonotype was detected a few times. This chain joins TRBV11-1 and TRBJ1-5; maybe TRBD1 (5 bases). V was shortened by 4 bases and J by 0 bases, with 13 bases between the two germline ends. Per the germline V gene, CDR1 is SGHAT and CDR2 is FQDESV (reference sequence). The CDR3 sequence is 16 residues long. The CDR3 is CASSYGGDHSNQPQHF. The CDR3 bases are TGTGCCAGCAGCTATGGGGGGGACCATAGCAATCAGCCCCAGCATTTT.

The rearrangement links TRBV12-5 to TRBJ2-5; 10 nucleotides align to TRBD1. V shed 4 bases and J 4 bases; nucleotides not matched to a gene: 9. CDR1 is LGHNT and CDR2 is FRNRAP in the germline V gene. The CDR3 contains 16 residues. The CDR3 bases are TGTGCTAGTGGTTCCTCAGACAGGGGGCGTTCAGAGACCCAGTACTTC. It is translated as CASGSSDRGRSETQYF.

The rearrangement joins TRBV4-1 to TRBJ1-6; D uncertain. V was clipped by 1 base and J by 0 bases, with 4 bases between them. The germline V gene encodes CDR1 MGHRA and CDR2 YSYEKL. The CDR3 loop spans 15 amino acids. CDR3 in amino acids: CASSQGGSYNSPLHF. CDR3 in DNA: TGCGCCAGCAGCCAAGGGGGCTCCTATAATTCACCCCTCCACTTT.

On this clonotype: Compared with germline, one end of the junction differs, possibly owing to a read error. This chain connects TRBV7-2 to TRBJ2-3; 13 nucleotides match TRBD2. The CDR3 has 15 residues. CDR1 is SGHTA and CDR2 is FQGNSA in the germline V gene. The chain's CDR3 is CASSVTSGRADTRYF. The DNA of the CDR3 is TGTGCCAGCAGCGTAACTAGCGGGAGGGCAGATACGCGGTATTTT. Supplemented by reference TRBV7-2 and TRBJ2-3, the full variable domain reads GAGVSQSPSNKVTEKGKDVELRCDPISGHTALYWYRQSLGQGLEFLIYFQGNSAPDKSGLPSDRFSAERTGGSVSTLTIQRTQQEDSAVYLCASSVTSGRADTRYFGPGTRLTVL.

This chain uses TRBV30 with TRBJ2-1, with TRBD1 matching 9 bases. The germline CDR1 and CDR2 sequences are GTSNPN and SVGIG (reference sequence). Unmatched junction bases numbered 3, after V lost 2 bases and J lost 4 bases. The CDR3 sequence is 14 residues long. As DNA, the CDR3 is TGTGCCTGGAGTACTGGACAGGGGTACAATGAGCAGTTCTTC. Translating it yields CAWSTGQGYNEQFF.

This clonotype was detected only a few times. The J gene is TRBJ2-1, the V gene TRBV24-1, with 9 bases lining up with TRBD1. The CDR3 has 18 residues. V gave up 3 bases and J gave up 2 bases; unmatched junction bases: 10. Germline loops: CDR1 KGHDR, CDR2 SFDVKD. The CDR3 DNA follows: TGTGCCACCAGTGATCGTGTCGGACAGGGGCGGACCTACAATGAGCAGTTCTTC. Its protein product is CATSDRVGQGRTYNEQFF.